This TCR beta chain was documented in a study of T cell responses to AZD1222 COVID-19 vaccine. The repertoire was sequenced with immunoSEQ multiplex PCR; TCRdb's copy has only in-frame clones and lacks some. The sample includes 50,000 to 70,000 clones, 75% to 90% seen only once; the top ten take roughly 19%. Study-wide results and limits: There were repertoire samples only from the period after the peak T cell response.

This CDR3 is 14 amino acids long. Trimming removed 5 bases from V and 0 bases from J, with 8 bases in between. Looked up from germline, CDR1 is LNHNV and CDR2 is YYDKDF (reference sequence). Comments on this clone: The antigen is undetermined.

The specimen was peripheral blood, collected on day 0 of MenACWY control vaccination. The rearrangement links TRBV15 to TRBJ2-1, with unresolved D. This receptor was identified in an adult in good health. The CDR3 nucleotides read TGTGCCACCAGCCTAGGAAGCTCCTACAATGAGCAGTTCTTC. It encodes CATSLGSSYNEQFF.